The 15 T cell receptor beta chains presented below share a single source sample, sequenced in a study of blood T cell repertoires in COVID-19. TCRdb keeps only in-frame clones here, not all; method: immunoSEQ multiplex PCR. The table records approximately 150,000 clones, approximately 80% of them present only once. Sequencing was performed on PBMCs or T cells enriched from blood (not recorded which). The receptors here all came from a man between 65 and 79 years old who had been exposed to COVID-19.

The rearrangement uses TRBV5-4 and TRBJ1-3, with unresolved D. Germline CDR1 reads SGHNT; CDR2 reads YYREEE (reference sequence). Trimming removed 2 bases at V and 6 bases at J, with 12 bases between. The CDR3 totals 14 residues. CDR3 bases: TGTGCCAGCAGCTTTTACCAGAACGAAAACACCATATATTTT. It encodes CASSFYQNENTIYF.

The J gene is TRBJ1-1, the V gene TRBV7-2, with D unclear. The CDR3 has 15 residues. Per the germline V gene, CDR1 is SGHTA and CDR2 is FQGNSA. V lost 5 bases and J lost 0, with 13 bases in between. CDR3 in DNA: TGTGCCAGCAGCCCCCGGGAGAACATGAACACTGAAGCTTTCTTT. Translating gives CASSPRENMNTEAFF.

The rearrangement links TRBV24-1 to TRBJ2-6; possible D gene TRBD2, 5 bases. Germline-derived CDR1 and CDR2 are KGHDR and SFDVKD. V was shortened by 7 bases and J by 3 bases, with 18 bases between the two germline ends. The CDR3 runs 17 residues. CDR3 residues: CATREGKGKVGANVLTF. CDR3 DNA: TGTGCCACCAGAGAGGGCAAGGGAAAGGTTGGGGCCAACGTCCTGACTTTC.

The chain couples TRBV12-5 to TRBJ1-1; 8 nucleotides line up with TRBD1. CDR3 length: 12 residues. V dropped 5 bases and J dropped 10; count of bases not matched to a gene: 6. Germline lookup yields CDR1 LGHNT and CDR2 FRNRAP. The CDR3 DNA reads as TGTGCTAGTGGTACAGGGGGGTACGGAGCTTTCTTT. Its translation: CASGTGGYGAFF.

The chain uses TRBV19 and TRBJ1-3; perhaps TRBD1 as D (5 bases). Germline CDR1 LNHDA, CDR2 SQIVND (reference sequence). This CDR3 contains 15 residues. Trimming removed 3 bases from V and 0 bases from J, with 9 bases in between. CDR3 nucleotides: TGTGCCAGTAGTATGATGGGGCGCTCTGGAAACACCATATATTTT. This encodes CASSMMGRSGNTIYF.

This clone was seen only once. This chain links TRBV2 with TRBJ2-5, with D perhaps matching TRBD2 (6 bases). Per germline, CDR1 SNHLY and CDR2 FYNNEI. The germline V and J ends were trimmed by 4 bases and 1 base, with 7 bases remaining between them. The CDR3 length is 13 residues. This CDR3 is CASSGTTQETQYF. In nucleotides, the CDR3 is TGTGCCAGCAGTGGGACTACCCAAGAGACCCAGTACTTC.

The chain employs TRBV19 and TRBJ1-1, with D uncertain. The length of the CDR3 is 14 residues. V lost 10 bases and J lost 1, with 16 bases in between. Germline V gives CDR1 LNHDA, CDR2 SQIVND (reference sequence). CDR3 bases: TGTGCCACTAGGTTTCGAGGCACGAACACTGAAGCTTTCTTT. It specifies CATRFRGTNTEAFF.

V usage is TRBV19 and J usage is TRBJ2-7; D might be TRBD2 (5 bases). Germline lookup yields CDR1 LNHDA and CDR2 SQIVND (reference sequence). V gave up 3 bases and J gave up 2 bases, with 14 bases separating them. CDR3 length: 15 amino acids. CDR3 region: CASSILAEPTYEQYF. In DNA, the CDR3 is TGTGCCAGTAGTATTCTAGCAGAGCCAACCTACGAGCAGTACTTC.

The chain links TRBV10-3 to TRBJ2-3; 9 nucleotides agree with TRBD1. CDR1 is ENHRY and CDR2 is SYGVKD in the germline V gene. The CDR3 consists of 15 residues. J was trimmed by 0 bases and V by 2 bases; bases with no gene match: 0. The DNA of the CDR3 is TGTGCCATCAGTGAGGGGACAGGGAGCACAGATACGCAGTATTTT. Protein: CAISEGTGSTDTQYF.

CDR3 amino acids: CASSSPSLGLAGLEQYF. In nucleotides, the CDR3 is TGTGCCAGCAGCTCCCCTTCCCTGGGACTAGCGGGACTCGAGCAGTACTTC. This rearrangement joins TRBV28 to TRBJ2-7, with 13 bases matching TRBD2. Germline V gene lookup returns CDR1 MDHEN and CDR2 SYDVKM. J was trimmed by 6 bases and V by 6 bases; bases with no gene match: 14. The CDR3 totals 17 residues. Combining the CDR3 with reference TRBV28 and TRBJ2-7 gives the whole variable domain DVKVTQSSRYLVKRTGEKVFLECVQDMDHENMFWYRQDPGLGLRLIYFSYDVKMKEKGDIPEGYSVSREKKERFSLILESASTNQTSMYLCASSSPSLGLAGLEQYFGPGTRLTVT.

The CDR3, as DNA: TGTGCCAGCAGTTTCTTGGGGGGTCGCACCGGGGAGCTGTTTTTT. Translating gives CASSFLGGRTGELFF. This chain connects TRBV27 to TRBJ2-2, with D tentatively TRBD2 (6 bases). V was trimmed by 3 bases and J by 4 bases, leaving 12 bases between them. Germline V gives CDR1 MNHEY, CDR2 SMNVEV (reference sequence). This CDR3 has 15 amino acids.

The chain joins TRBV11-3 to TRBJ1-1; 8 bases map to TRBD1. Germline V gene data show CDR1 as SGHNT and CDR2 as YENEEA. The CDR3 length is 16 residues. Trimming took 0 bases from V and 2 from J; bases not matched to a gene: 5. The chain's CDR3 is CASSLEGGQGNTEAFF. CDR3 in DNA: TGTGCCAGCAGCTTAGAAGGCGGACAGGGTAACACTGAAGCTTTCTTT.

V and J are TRBV11-2 and TRBJ1-1; perhaps TRBD1 as D (5 bases). V was cut by 0 bases and J by 8 bases, with 13 bases left in between. This CDR3 spans 14 amino acids. CDR1 SGHAT and CDR2 FQNNGV come from the germline V gene. CDR3 nucleotides: TGTGCCAGCAGCTTAGATTGGGGCGGGGGAGAAGCTTTCTTT. Its translation is CASSLDWGGGEAFF.

The gene calls are TRBV28 and TRBJ1-6; weak D call: TRBD1 (5 bases). Germline V gene lookup returns CDR1 MDHEN and CDR2 SYDVKM. V was cut by 2 bases and J by 1 base, with 6 bases left in between. The CDR3 sequence is 15 residues long. Written as DNA, the CDR3 is TGTGCCAGCAGTTTACAGGGTTCCTATAATTCACCCCTCCACTTT. It is translated as CASSLQGSYNSPLHF.

This sequence joins TRBV11-2 and TRBJ2-3; the match to TRBD2 covers 10 bases. V gave up 2 bases and J gave up 3 bases; unmatched junction bases: 5. The CDR3 runs 16 residues. The germline CDR1 and CDR2 sequences are SGHAT and FQNNGV. The DNA for the CDR3 is TGTGCCAGCAGCTTAAATAGCGGGAGGCTTACAGATACGCAGTATTTT. Protein: CASSLNSGRLTDTQYF.